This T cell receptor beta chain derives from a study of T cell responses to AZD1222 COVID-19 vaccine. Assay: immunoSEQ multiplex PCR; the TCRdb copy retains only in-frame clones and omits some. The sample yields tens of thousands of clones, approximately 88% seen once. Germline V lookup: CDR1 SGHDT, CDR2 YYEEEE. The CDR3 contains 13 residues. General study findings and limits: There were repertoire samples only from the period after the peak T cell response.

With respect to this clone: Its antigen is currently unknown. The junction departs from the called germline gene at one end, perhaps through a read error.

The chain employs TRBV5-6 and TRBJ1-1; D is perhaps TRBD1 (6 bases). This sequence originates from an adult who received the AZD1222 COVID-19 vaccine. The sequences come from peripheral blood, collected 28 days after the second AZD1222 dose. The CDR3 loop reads CASSPGGRGLDNF. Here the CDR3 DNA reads TGTGCCAGCAGCCCTGGGGGGCGGGGGCTGGATAACTTT.